This T cell receptor (beta chain) comes out of a study of blood T cell repertoires in COVID-19. Study overall: The United States, Italy and Spain supplied acute and convalescent COVID-19 samples.

In the authors' workflow: Quantification of nucleated cells was approximated via reference gene primer amplification. TCRdb's table, derived via immunoSEQ multiplex PCR, lists solely in-frame clones and lacks some. That table is the source of V, J and clone size, and D and trimming were worked out from the DNA. The sample holds approximately 190,000 clones, 80% to 90% seen once. Sample: peripheral blood. The receptor comes from a human donor in a cohort sampled during active COVID-19.

The CDR3 reads CASSLSGRVWNNEQFF. CDR3 DNA sequence: TGTGCCAGCAGCCTCAGCGGGAGGGTCTGGAACAATGAGCAGTTCTTC. The rearrangement uses TRBV3-1 (or the pseudogene TRBV3-2) and TRBJ2-1; 10 positions agree with TRBD2. Germline V gene data show CDR1 as LGHDT and CDR2 as YNNKEL (reference sequence). The CDR3 contains 16 residues. V dropped 4 bases and J dropped 5; count of bases not matched to a gene: 8.